This paragraph covers one T cell receptor beta chain sequence. The CDR3 is 11 amino acids. Germline loops: CDR1 SEHNR, CDR2 FQNEAQ (reference sequence). V lost 8 bases and J lost 1, with 5 bases in between. The data were obtained in a study of shared clonotypes between healthy human individuals. It was at deep level that the assay was run. The table came from immunoSEQ multiplex PCR; TCRdb's copy has only in-frame clones and leaves some out. The sample lists a few hundred thousand clones, 65% occurring once. Every one of the donors was a Caucasian adult that lived in Nashville, Tennessee. The chain employs TRBV7-9 and TRBJ1-1, with unresolved D. Sequencing used memory CD4+ T cells sorted from blood. Subset specified: CD45RA-negative fraction. The sequence was collected from a man aged 25-45 years in good health. The CDR3 here is CASAENTEAFF. The CDR3 DNA reads as TGTGCCAGCGCCGAGAACACTGAAGCTTTCTTT. The whole variable domain, remainder taken from reference TRBV7-9 and TRBJ1-1, is DTGVSQNPRHKITKRGQNVTFRCDPISEHNRLYWYRQTLGQGPEFLTYFQNEAQLEKSRLLSDRFSAERPKGSFSTLEIQRTEQGDSAMYLCASAENTEAFFGQGTRLTVV.